The text below deals with one T cell receptor beta chain. Its binding antigen is unknown. The cohort consisted of some 670 healthy bone marrow donors. Cohort members were all nominally healthy when sampled, although unrecorded immune exposures were likely present. The donor tested CMV seronegative and was one of the 352 seronegative cohort members. A peripheral blood sample was provided by each donor, and peripheral blood mononuclear cells were used for TCR beta sequencing. Genomic DNA extraction from the blood cell samples was performed with the Qiagen DNeasy Blood Extraction Kit. The sample is drawn from a study of cytomegalovirus exposure and HLA in healthy donors (TCRdb year 2017). For context, the study as a whole: An earlier analysis of several hundred of the donors reported 250 to 300 Gb of sequence data and about 100 million unique TCR beta sequences from about 200 million T cells. To predict cytomegalovirus infection status, the study combined high-throughput TCR immunosequencing, statistical association of individual TCRs with disease status, and machine learning. On average, about 200,000 unique TCR beta nucleotide sequences were sequenced per donor among 300 to 500 genotyped donors of the cohort, with 15% to 20% of those sequences being non-productive. In an earlier analysis of more than 550 of the donors, high-throughput TCR beta sequencing was used to judge whether each TCR beta V gene segment behaved as functional or pseudogenic. Along with the roughly 670-subject first cohort, a separate validation cohort of over 90 different subjects was used. HLA typing included class I and class II loci at four-digit resolution. Genome-wide SNP genotypes for about 60% of the roughly 700 donors were used in a later genetic analysis, which treated that subset as a discovery cohort. All discovery cohort repertoires had been generated using a single sequencing platform. About 280 gigabases of sequencing data and around 85 million unique TCR sequences made up an early release that covered under 750 HLA-typed donors. The study aimed to test whether signatures of past pathogen exposure could be identified by cataloging public T cell receptors. Alongside the repertoire data, information on donor age, sex, ethnicity and CMV serostatus was compiled. The study profiled the T cell repertoires of around 700 subjects by immunosequencing and related them to cytomegalovirus serostatus. Four to six DR-DQ haplotypes were handled as single units for association and clustering, since linkage in the cohort was strong. Typing coverage differed by locus: A, B, C, DRB1 and DQB1 were typed in roughly 620-630 donors, DQA1 in 500 to 550, DPA1 in 600 to 610, and DPB1 in just under 490. Rather than drawing on any new phenotypic data, the later analysis identified candidate immune exposures from TCR beta sequences and the way those sequences occurred across donors. In a later analysis, previously published TCR beta repertoires from 666 donors were re-analyzed and high-resolution HLA genotyping was added so that TCR occurrence patterns could be studied. Among the approximately 400 genotyped donors, about 83% belonged to the genetic ancestry cluster associated with self-reported Caucasian donors. Beyond this particular receptor, the publication reports: Most TCR sequences were observed very rarely across donors, whereas some public TCRs were present in many individuals. In both the original and validation cohorts, the classifier was reported to diagnose cytomegalovirus status with high specificity and sensitivity. It was suggested by the authors that the approach could potentially be generalized to other disease states and immunological phenotypes. Several of the top co-occurrence clusters appeared to be linked to parvovirus B19, influenza, CMV and Epstein-Barr virus, according to a later analysis. The earlier analysis of approximately 560 of the donors excluded roughly 17 rarely observed V segments, including chromosome 9 orphons, because counts were too low. Because HLA typing was unavailable for some donors at each locus, only the typed subset was used in association tests. According to a later analysis, most CMV-associated TCR beta chains appeared to be HLA-restricted, and the HLA associations seemed to be driven largely by CMV exposure. In a later genetic analysis, a missense DCLRE1C variant was associated with V-gene and J-gene trimming of TCR beta chains, and the association was replicated in an independent cohort. In a later analysis, HLA-associated TCR beta chains showed more clonal expansion and lower generation probabilities than non-associated chains that were equally common. In a later analysis, about 17,000 TCR beta sequences were associated with specific HLA alleles at a false discovery rate of 0.05. A cluster of highly shared sequence variants was judged likely to be a technical artifact of the sequencing pipeline. According to a later analysis, TCR association rates differed among HLA loci, with DRB1 alleles showing the most associated TCRs and HLA-C alleles showing the fewest. Presence/absence analyses assumed roughly uniform sequencing depth across donors, an assumption that may not hold. In an earlier analysis of roughly 500 of the donors, most TCR beta V segments appeared in productive rearrangements about 87% or about 30% of the time, broadly matching IMGT annotations. Immune exposure information for the cohort was limited to CMV serostatus. Only TCR beta chains were sequenced in this cohort, and the absence of alpha or paired-chain data limited detectable features. Correlated functional status among segregating V segments might be attributable to linkage disequilibrium, but an unknown experimental factor could not be ruled out. The study listed approximately 160 TCR beta chains as associated with cytomegalovirus. A further reported finding was that TCR beta sequences accurately predicted the HLA-A and HLA-B alleles for most subjects in the first cohort. Some IMGT-functional V segments, including TRBV6-2 and TRBV6-3, could not be told apart with the 87-base-pair reads, so those segments were excluded. Strong co-occurrence of HLA alleles, especially DR and DQ, made assigning TCR associations to individual alleles difficult. Three of the identified cytomegalovirus-associated TCR beta chains were confirmed in vitro to be specific for cytomegalovirus antigens. In a later genetic analysis, fewer N-insertions in productive TCRs were reported among donors in an Asian-associated ancestry cluster than the 666-donor mean.

The library was generated by the immunoSEQ multiplex PCR assay. A mixture of 60 forward primers for TCR Vbeta segments and 13 reverse primers for TCR Jbeta segments was used in the multiplex PCR. The CDR3 region of rearranged TCR beta genes was amplified from genomic DNA with a multiplex PCR assay. Amplified TCR beta libraries were sequenced as 87-base-pair reads on the Illumina HiSeq System. As for the original processing: Across the 700 or so repertoires, a later analysis counted some 81 million unique TCR beta chains, around 11 million of which were shared by at least two donors. To remove PCR and sequencing errors, raw reads were error-corrected and collapsed into unique sequences using a nearest-neighbor algorithm that merged closely related sequences. Alignment of CDR3 sequences to IMGT reference sequences was used to assign V, D and J gene segments. For a sequence to be retained, at least a six-nucleotide match to both a V gene segment and a J gene segment was required. A rearrangement was called productive if the CDR3 had no stop codons and remained in frame with V and J, and every other rearrangement was called non-productive. Following IMGT convention, CDR3 was defined as the stretch from the second conserved V-encoded cysteine to the conserved J-encoded phenylalanine. The earlier analysis of 450 to 750 of the donors excluded any sequence lacking an unambiguous match to a single V gene segment. An earlier analysis of about 590 of the donors classified V segments as functional when productive rearrangements were above 56.7% and as segregating when the standard deviation between donors was above 5%. A statistical classification framework was developed to diagnose cytomegalovirus status using the catalog of TCR beta chain sequences. In a later analysis, TCR nucleotide sequences were compared against IMGT/GENE-DB human TR gene sequences so that V and J genes could be assigned. A later analysis assigned CDR3 sequences and most-parsimonious VDJ recombination scenarios with the TCRdist pipeline. In a later analysis, each TCR beta chain was defined by its CDR3 amino acid sequence together with its V-gene family, and reads lacking a unique V-gene family were excluded. In a later analysis, 450 to 600 highly shared, low-generation-probability nucleotide sequences were removed to address suspected cross-contamination and a sequencing artifact. In a later analysis, a clonal expansion index for each public chain was calculated from normalized within-repertoire ranks of inferred template counts. Generation probabilities in a later analysis came from a VDJ recombination model fitted to out-of-frame rearrangements, and those results were checked against IGoR. Hypergeometric tests were used in a later analysis to score TCR-TCR, TCR-HLA and TCR-CMV co-occurrence, with a repertoire-size bias correction applied to the TCR pairs. In a later analysis, false discovery rates were estimated by permuting HLA or CMV assignments 20 times. In a later analysis, co-occurring TCRs were grouped using DBSCAN, with TCRdist sequence similarity added in when clustering inside HLA-allele-positive subsets. For co-occurrence clustering, repertoires with fewer than 30,000 or more than 120,000 public chains were excluded, along with roughly 5 repertoires with anomalous nucleotide sharing. The immuneACCESS repertoire file appears here via TCRdb, limited to in-frame rearrangements. These files lack a portion of the clones; in checked studies, under half of the deficit traces to unresolved V genes, and the cause of the others is not known. For V, J and clone size, that table is used; D and trimming come from the DNA. The record for this sample contains approximately 190,000 clones. The ten largest clones add up to 6.5% of the sample.

Its CDR3 holds 13 amino acids, cysteine through phenylalanine. Left in the record is the CDR3 DNA by itself, 39 bases read in frame from the first base. The V gene is TRBV21-1 and the J gene is TRBJ1-2. TRBV21-1 counts as a pseudogene. This receptor was taken from a man aged 30 to 45 in good health and CMV-seronegative. Material: PBMCs. The CDR3 sequence is CASSKESAGGYTF. The nucleotide sequence reads TGTGCCAGCAGCAAAGAGAGCGCCGGTGGCTACACCTTC.